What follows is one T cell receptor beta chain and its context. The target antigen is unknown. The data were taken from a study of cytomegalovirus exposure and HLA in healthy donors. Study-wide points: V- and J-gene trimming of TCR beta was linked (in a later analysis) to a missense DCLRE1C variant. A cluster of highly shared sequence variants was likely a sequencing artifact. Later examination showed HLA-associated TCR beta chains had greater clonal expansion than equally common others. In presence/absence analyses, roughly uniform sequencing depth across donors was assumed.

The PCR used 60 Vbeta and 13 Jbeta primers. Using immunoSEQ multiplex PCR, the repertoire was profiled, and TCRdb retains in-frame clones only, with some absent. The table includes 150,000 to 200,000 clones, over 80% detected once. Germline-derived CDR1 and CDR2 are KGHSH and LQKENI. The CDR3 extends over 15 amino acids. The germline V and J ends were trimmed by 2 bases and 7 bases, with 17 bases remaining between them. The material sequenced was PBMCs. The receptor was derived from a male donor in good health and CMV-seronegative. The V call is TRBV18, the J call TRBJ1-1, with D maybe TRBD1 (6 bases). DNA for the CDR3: TGTGCCAGCTCACCAAGAGGGGGGGGCGTGGGTGAAGCTTTCTTT. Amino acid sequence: CASSPRGGGVGEAFF.